These 7 T cell receptor beta chains originate from one sample sequenced in a study of long-term antiretroviral therapy in people with HIV. The authors ran the immunoSEQ assay, v3.0, at survey level. Measured with immunoSEQ multiplex PCR; TCRdb has only the in-frame clones, and not every one. The table has 15,000 to 20,000 clones, around 81% seen once. This specimen consisted of unsorted PBMCs, obtained 0.3 years before starting antiretroviral therapy. Source of these receptors: a man in his fifties or sixties with HIV.

This clone was seen more than once but under ten times. The rearrangement uses TRBV19 and TRBJ2-1; TRBD2 matches at 9 bases. Unmatched junction bases numbered 7, after V lost 6 bases and J lost 4 bases. The CDR3 runs to 15 residues. From germline, CDR1 is LNHDA and CDR2 SQIVND (reference sequence). CDR3 coding DNA: TGTGCCAGTAGATCCTGGCTAGCGGGGTACAATGAGCAGTTCTTC. Translating it yields CASRSWLAGYNEQFF. The full variable domain, completed using reference TRBV19 and TRBJ2-1, is DGGITQSPKYLFRKEGQNVTLSCEQNLNHDAMYWYRQDPGQGLRLIYYSQIVNDFQKGDIAEGYSVSREKKESFPLTVTSAQKNPTAFYLCASRSWLAGYNEQFFGPGTRLTVL.

The chain has TRBV2 and TRBJ2-3, with D possibly called TRBD1 or TRBD2 (6 bases each). Per the germline V gene, CDR1 is SNHLY and CDR2 is FYNNEI. The length of the CDR3 is 14 residues. With 9 bases removed from V and 0 bases from J, the gap between germline ends came to 13 bases. CDR3 bases: TGTGCCAGGGGGGCGGGATTCAGCACAGATACGCAGTATTTT. As protein: CARGAGFSTDTQYF.

The chain uses TRBV10-1 and TRBJ1-5; D call uncertain. CDR1 and CDR2 from the germline V gene are WNHNN and SYGVQD (reference sequence). Trimming removed 4 bases from V and 4 bases from J, with 5 bases in between. CDR3 length: 12 residues. CDR3 sequence: CASSGDNQPQHF. CDR3 sequence (DNA): TGCGCCAGCAGTGGGGATAATCAGCCCCAGCATTTT.

V is TRBV18 and J is TRBJ2-4; 11 nucleotides align to TRBD1. Germline CDR1 KGHSH, CDR2 LQKENI. CDR3 length: 17 residues. V was clipped by 5 bases and J by 0 bases; unmatched bases: 6. The CDR3 bases are TGTGCCAGCTCATCTCTGGGACAGGGGGTAGCCAAAAACATTCAGTACTTC. Translated, it gives CASSSLGQGVAKNIQYF. The whole variable domain, remainder taken from reference TRBV18 and TRBJ2-4, is NAGVMQNPRHLVRRRGQEARLRCSPMKGHSHVYWYRQLPEEGLKFMVYLQKENIIDESGMPKERFSAEFPKEGPSILRIQQVVRGDSAAYFCASSSLGQGVAKNIQYFGAGTRLSVL.

The chain has TRBV30 and TRBJ1-1; 7 bases match TRBD1. Germline loops: CDR1 GTSNPN, CDR2 SVGIG (reference sequence). CDR3 size: 14 residues. V lost 2 bases and J lost 4; bases outside the gene matches: 7. The CDR3 reads CAWSTPRGRTEAFF. DNA for the CDR3: TGTGCCTGGAGTACCCCAAGGGGGCGCACTGAAGCTTTCTTT.

The gene calls are TRBV19 and TRBJ1-5, with D uncertain. The CDR3 is 12 amino acids. V was trimmed by 6 bases and J by 3 bases, leaving 6 bases between them. Germline V gene lookup returns CDR1 LNHDA and CDR2 SQIVND (reference sequence). The CDR3 DNA is TGTGCCAGTAGGACTTACAATCAGCCCCAGCATTTT. This gives the protein CASRTYNQPQHF.

The J gene is TRBJ2-7, the V gene TRBV4-1; either TRBD1 or TRBD2 may fit D (5 bases each). This CDR3 is 13 amino acids long. Trimming shortened V by 0 bases and J by 10 bases, and 13 bases separated the two germline ends. The germline V gene has CDR1 MGHRA and CDR2 YSYEKL. This CDR3 is CASSQDTGRVQYF. In DNA form, the CDR3 reads TGCGCCAGCAGCCAAGACACGGGACGGGTCCAGTACTTC.